The clone carrying this T cell receptor (delta chain) occurred a few times. Its target is not known. TCRdb's protein, taken from a much larger clone, differs from this DNA's translation at residue 18, likely owing to a read error; the protein displayed comes from the DNA. This sample was taken from a study of γδ T cells in repeated Plasmodium falciparum infection. On the study more broadly: Malian children with intense seasonal malaria exposure were compared with matched Australian children. Four controlled malaria infections with P. falciparum NF54 spanned 644 days.

Whole-study findings and limits: Compared with Australian children, Malian Vdelta2-negative repertoires seemed more clonal, less diverse, less shared. Repeated controlled infections reportedly drove waves of new clonotype selection in Vdelta2-negative, mostly Vdelta1+, gammadelta repertoires.

The germline gives CDR1 GEAIGNYY, CDR2 EKD. There are 19 residues in the CDR3. TCRdb called clones from the multiplex PCR reads again using CATT. The sample records about 48,000 delta-chain clones, roughly 1.6% being singletons. Gammadelta T cells were flow-sorted from PBMC into Vgamma9/Vdelta2+ and Vdelta2-negative populations for bulk analysis. The clonotype was recovered from a pool of human donors (malaria-infected and uninfected, not separated). The sample taken for sequencing was gamma-delta T cells from blood. No J gene was named, though the V gene is TRDV2; the listed D gene, TRDD3, was not tested against the DNA. CDR3 bases: TGTGCCTGTGACTCCCAGATTACTGGGGGATACCCTGACACCGATAAACTCACCTTT. This translates into CACDSQITGGYPDTDKLTF.